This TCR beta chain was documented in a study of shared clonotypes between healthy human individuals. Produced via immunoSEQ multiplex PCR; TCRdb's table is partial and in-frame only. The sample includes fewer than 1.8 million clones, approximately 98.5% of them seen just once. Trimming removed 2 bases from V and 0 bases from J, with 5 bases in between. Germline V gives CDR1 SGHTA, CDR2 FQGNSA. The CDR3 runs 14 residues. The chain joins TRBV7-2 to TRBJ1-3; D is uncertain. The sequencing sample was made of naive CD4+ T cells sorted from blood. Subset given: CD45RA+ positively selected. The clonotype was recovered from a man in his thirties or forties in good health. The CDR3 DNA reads TGTGCCAGCAGCTTATACACCTCTGGAAACACCATATATTTT. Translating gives CASSLYTSGNTIYF.